One sample yielded the 26 T cell receptor beta chains listed below, sequenced in a study of CD4 T cells in relation to SARS-CoV-2 and coronaviruses. This table comes from immunoSEQ multiplex PCR, and its TCRdb copy is limited to in-frame clones, with some not included. This table has tens of thousands of clones, about 92% appearing once. The sample was naive CD4+ T cells from PBMCs. Subset described: naive CD4+ T cells isolated by negative enrichment. These receptor sequences come from an adult with COVID-19.

The rearrangement links TRBV7-9 to TRBJ2-1; D uncertain. Germline V gene data show CDR1 as SEHNR and CDR2 as FQNEAQ (reference sequence). Trimming removed 4 bases at V and 10 bases at J, with 11 bases between. The CDR3 is 12 amino acids. CDR3 sequence reads: CASSSITEEQFF. DNA for the CDR3: TGTGCCAGCAGCTCCATAACAGAGGAGCAGTTCTTC.

This clone occurred once. The chain is built from TRBV7-3 and TRBJ2-1; D remains ambiguous. From germline, CDR1 is SGHTA and CDR2 FQGTGA. V dropped 2 bases and J dropped 4 bases, with 6 bases sitting between them. CDR3 length equals 13 residues. CDR3 DNA: TGTGCCAGCAGCTTAGGGGAATACAATGAGCAGTTCTTC. It translates to CASSLGEYNEQFF. Supplemented by reference TRBV7-3 and TRBJ2-1, the full variable domain reads GAGVSQTPSNKVTEKGKYVELRCDPISGHTALYWYRQSLGQGPEFLIYFQGTGAADDSGLPNDRFFAVRPEGSVSTLKIQRTERGDSAVYLCASSLGEYNEQFFGPGTRLTVL.

The V call is TRBV21-1, the J call TRBJ2-7; the DNA was not compared with TRBD1, the D call given in the table. TRBV21-1 is termed a pseudogene. The CDR3 extends over 17 amino acids. CDR3 DNA sequence: TGTGCCAGCAGCCAAGGGGAGTCCGGGACAGGGGGCAACGAGCAGTACTTC. It is translated as CASSQGESGTGGNEQYF.

J is TRBJ1-1 and V is TRBV19; TRBD1 is a possible D gene (5 bases). The CDR3 is 13 amino acids. The germline V gene has CDR1 LNHDA and CDR2 SQIVND (reference sequence). The germline V and J ends were trimmed by 5 bases and 4 bases, with 11 bases remaining between them. The CDR3 sequence is CASSRGIGTEAFF. The CDR3 nucleotides are TGTGCCAGTAGTCGGGGGATTGGCACTGAAGCTTTCTTT.

CDR3 protein: CSAETEQKLFF. CDR3 bases: TGCAGTGCTGAGACAGAACAAAAACTGTTTTTT. The chain recombines TRBV20-1 with TRBJ1-4; maybe TRBD1 (5 bases). The CDR3 has 11 residues. The germline gives CDR1 DFQATT, CDR2 SNEGSKA (reference sequence). V dropped 5 bases and J dropped 9 bases, with 10 bases sitting between them.

The V call is TRBV18, the J call TRBJ2-1; a weak D match, TRBD1 (5 bases). Germline V gene sequence: CDR1 KGHSH, CDR2 LQKENI. Trimming cost V 2 bases and J 6 bases, with 17 bases left between them. This CDR3 contains 16 residues. CDR3 bases: TGTGCCAGCTCACCAGTTTTTCAGGGATTAAGCAATGAGCAGTTCTTC. This sequence encodes CASSPVFQGLSNEQFF.

The chain joins TRBV28 to TRBJ2-7; 9 positions agree with TRBD2. Germline V gene lookup returns CDR1 MDHEN and CDR2 SYDVKM. V was pared by 5 bases and J by 2 bases, with 4 bases of the junction left unmatched. The CDR3 length is 14 residues. This chain's CDR3 is CASSRGLAPYEQYF. In DNA, the CDR3 is TGTGCCAGCAGTCGGGGACTAGCCCCCTACGAGCAGTACTTC.

The rearrangement joins TRBV5-6 to TRBJ2-7, with 9 positions matching TRBD2. With 0 bases clipped from V and 1 base from J, the junction kept 5 bases outside the gene matches. From germline, CDR1 is SGHDT and CDR2 YYEEEE. This CDR3 has 16 residues. CDR3 in DNA: TGTGCCAGCAGCTTGGTCGCGGGAGGGAGGTCCTACGAGCAGTACTTC. It yields the protein CASSLVAGGRSYEQYF. Using reference TRBV5-6 and TRBJ2-7 for the parts outside the CDR3, the full variable domain is DAGVTQSPTHLIKTRGQQVTLRCSPKSGHDTVSWYQQALGQGPQFIFQYYEEEERQRGNFPDRFSGHQFPNYSSELNVNALLLGDSALYLCASSLVAGGRSYEQYFGPGTRLTVT.

The chain links TRBV19 to TRBJ2-7, with D perhaps TRBD2 (5 bases). Germline-derived CDR1 and CDR2 are LNHDA and SQIVND (reference sequence). V was cut by 5 bases and J by 4 bases, with 6 bases left in between. The CDR3 runs 11 residues. The CDR3 DNA reads TGTGCCAGTAGTCGGGAATACGAGCAGTACTTC. Its protein is CASSREYEQYF.

The V gene is TRBV30, the J gene TRBJ2-5; D is ambiguous. The germline V gene has CDR1 GTSNPN and CDR2 SVGIG (reference sequence). With 1 base removed from V and 3 bases from J, the gap between germline ends came to 6 bases. The CDR3 has 12 amino acids. CDR3 in DNA: TGTGCCTGGAGTGCAGTGGAAGAGACCCAGTACTTC. Encoded protein: CAWSAVEETQYF.

The chain recombines TRBV2 with TRBJ2-1, with D tentatively TRBD2 (6 bases). CDR3 size: 18 residues. CDR1 is SNHLY and CDR2 is FYNNEI in the germline V gene. V lost 7 bases and J lost 1, with 23 bases in between. The CDR3 sequence: CASTSEGAPGGSYNEQFF. The CDR3 DNA sequence: TGTGCCAGCACCTCGGAAGGGGCCCCAGGAGGGTCCTACAATGAGCAGTTCTTC.

V and J are TRBV9 and TRBJ2-1, with 7 bases that match TRBD1. The V and J ends lost 0 bases and 4 bases, in that order; junction bases with no gene match: 25. Germline CDR1 reads SGDLS; CDR2 reads YYNGEE. This CDR3 is built from 22 residues. In nucleotides, the CDR3 is TGTGCCAGCAGCGTAGGCACCGGAGTGGGACAGCGTATCCTCTTGGCGTACAATGAGCAGTTCTTC. It translates to CASSVGTGVGQRILLAYNEQFF. The full variable domain, in which reference TRBV9 and TRBJ2-1 provide the parts outside the CDR3, is DSGVTQTPKHLITATGQRVTLRCSPRSGDLSVYWYQQSLDQGLQFLIQYYNGEERAKGNILERFSAQQFPDLHSELNLSSLELGDSALYFCASSVGTGVGQRILLAYNEQFFGPGTRLTVL.

The chain joins TRBV5-8 to TRBJ2-2; D unclear. The CDR3 totals 13 residues. Trimming shortened V by 1 base and J by 6 bases, and 7 bases separated the two germline ends. Germline V CDR1 and CDR2: SGHTS, YDEGEE. The CDR3 sequence is CASSLWVSGELFF. The CDR3 DNA is TGTGCCAGCAGCTTGTGGGTCTCCGGGGAGCTGTTTTTT.

The gene calls are TRBV5-1 and TRBJ2-1, with no clear D. This CDR3 is 14 amino acids long. The V and J ends lost 0 bases and 6 bases respectively, with 10 bases between them. Germline loops: CDR1 SGHRS, CDR2 YFSETQ. CDR3 loop: CASSLDGRVNEQFF. The CDR3 DNA reads TGCGCCAGCAGCTTGGATGGAAGAGTCAATGAGCAGTTCTTC.

V and J are TRBV7-9 and TRBJ2-3; D is uncertain. Germline V lookup: CDR1 SEHNR, CDR2 FQNEAQ (reference sequence). The CDR3 length is 12 residues. V lost 4 bases and J 7 bases, leaving 9 bases between the germline ends. The CDR3 DNA is TGTGCCAGCAGCTCAGACTCGTATACGCAGTATTTT. This gives the protein CASSSDSYTQYF.

This chain joins TRBV3-1 (or the pseudogene TRBV3-2) and TRBJ2-7; D remains ambiguous. Trimming removed 4 bases at V and 0 bases at J, with 16 bases between. Per germline, CDR1 LGHDT and CDR2 YNNKEL (reference sequence). The CDR3 contains 16 residues. The CDR3 is CASSPTASISSYEQYF. The CDR3 region has the DNA TGTGCCAGCAGCCCGACCGCCTCTATTAGCTCCTACGAGCAGTACTTC.

V and J are TRBV3-1 (or the pseudogene TRBV3-2) and TRBJ2-5; 10 nucleotides align to TRBD2. The CDR3 totals 14 residues. The germline gives CDR1 LGHDT, CDR2 YNNKEL (reference sequence). Trimming took 7 bases from V and 6 from J; bases not matched to a gene: 8. The CDR3 sequence: CASNGLADRKTQYF. The CDR3 coding sequence is TGTGCCAGCAACGGACTAGCGGATCGGAAGACCCAGTACTTC.

The chain uses TRBV6-5 and TRBJ2-7; no firm D call. CDR1 MNHEY and CDR2 SVGAGI come from the germline V gene. V was shortened by 10 bases and J by 5 bases, with 15 bases between the two germline ends. The CDR3 extends over 12 amino acids. The CDR3 nucleotides are TGTGCCACCATCAGTCGGCCCAACGAGCAGTACTTC. It yields the protein CATISRPNEQYF.

The rearrangement uses TRBV9 and TRBJ2-6; D may match TRBD1 or TRBD2 (5 bases each). CDR1 is SGDLS, CDR2 YYNGEE, per germline. Deletions cut 4 bases from V and 4 bases from J, with 15 bases between. The CDR3 has 16 residues. The CDR3, as DNA: TGTGCCAGCAGCCGTAGTAGAGGGGCAGGGGCCAACGTCCTGACTTTC. This codes for CASSRSRGAGANVLTF.

The chain is built from TRBV28 and TRBJ2-3, with a possible D match to TRBD1 (5 bases). The CDR3 sequence is 13 residues long. The ends were cut back, 3 bases at V and 5 bases at J, with 9 bases in the middle. Germline assignment: CDR1 MDHEN and CDR2 SYDVKM. DNA of the CDR3: TGTGCCAGCAGTTTGGCAGGGATAGATACGCAGTATTTT. Translation: CASSLAGIDTQYF.

The rearrangement joins TRBV7-9 to TRBJ2-1; possible D gene TRBD1, 6 bases. CDR1 and CDR2 (germline): SEHNR, FQNEAQ (reference sequence). The CDR3 covers 13 residues. Trimming pared 7 bases from V and 8 bases from J, leaving 15 bases between. CDR3 nucleotides: TGTGCCAGCACTACTAAGACAGGCCATGAGCAGTTCTTC. Protein: CASTTKTGHEQFF. Variable domain in full (rest from reference TRBV7-9 and TRBJ2-1): DTGVSQNPRHKITKRGQNVTFRCDPISEHNRLYWYRQTLGQGPEFLTYFQNEAQLEKSRLLSDRFSAERPKGSFSTLEIQRTEQGDSAMYLCASTTKTGHEQFFGPGTRLTVL.

The chain is built from TRBV5-5 and TRBJ2-7, with a possible D match to TRBD2 (5 bases). The CDR3 extends over 15 amino acids. V lost 0 bases to trimming and J lost 2 bases, with 12 bases between them. CDR1 SGHKS and CDR2 YYEKEE come from the germline V gene (reference sequence). CDR3 sequence (DNA): TGTGCCAGCAGCTTGGCGCTAGCACCCACCTACGAGCAGTACTTC. This codes for CASSLALAPTYEQYF.

CDR3 in amino acids: CASSFGGKYTGELFF. The CDR3 DNA reads as TGTGCCAGCAGCTTTGGCGGGAAATACACCGGGGAGCTGTTTTTT. The chain joins TRBV11-2 to TRBJ2-2; TRBD2 is a possible D gene (6 bases). The germline CDR1 and CDR2 sequences are SGHAT and FQNNGV. This CDR3 comprises 15 residues. Trimming removed 3 bases from V and 3 bases from J, with 11 bases in between. The whole variable domain, filled in from reference TRBV11-2 and TRBJ2-2, reads EAGVAQSPRYKIIEKRQSVAFWCNPISGHATLYWYQQILGQGPKLLIQFQNNGVVDDSQLPKDRFSAERLKGVDSTLKIQPAKLEDSAVYLCASSFGGKYTGELFFGEGSRLTVL.

V gene TRBV30 combines with J gene TRBJ2-1, with 10 bases matching TRBD2. J was trimmed by 4 bases and V by 0 bases; bases with no gene match: 6. The CDR3 totals 16 residues. Germline assignment: CDR1 GTSNPN and CDR2 SVGIG (reference sequence). Here the CDR3 DNA reads TGTGCCTGGAGTGTCTGGACTAGCGGCCTATACAATGAGCAGTTCTTC. Translated, it gives CAWSVWTSGLYNEQFF.

The chain uses TRBV28 and TRBJ2-3, with D perhaps assigned TRBD1 or TRBD2 (5 bases each). The CDR3 length is 15 residues. Germline V gives CDR1 MDHEN, CDR2 SYDVKM. Trimming removed 3 bases from V and 6 bases from J, with 16 bases in between. This chain's CDR3 is CASSFSQGVADTQYF. The DNA for the CDR3 is TGTGCCAGCAGTTTTTCTCAGGGAGTAGCGGATACGCAGTATTTT.

This clone was seen only once. The V call is TRBV30, the J call TRBJ2-7; D remains ambiguous. Trimming removed 4 bases from V and 0 bases from J, with 7 bases in between. CDR3 size: 12 residues. Germline CDR1 is GTSNPN and CDR2 is SVGIG (reference sequence). This chain's CDR3 is CAWKESSYEQYF. CDR3 sequence (DNA): TGTGCCTGGAAAGAGAGCTCCTACGAGCAGTACTTC.